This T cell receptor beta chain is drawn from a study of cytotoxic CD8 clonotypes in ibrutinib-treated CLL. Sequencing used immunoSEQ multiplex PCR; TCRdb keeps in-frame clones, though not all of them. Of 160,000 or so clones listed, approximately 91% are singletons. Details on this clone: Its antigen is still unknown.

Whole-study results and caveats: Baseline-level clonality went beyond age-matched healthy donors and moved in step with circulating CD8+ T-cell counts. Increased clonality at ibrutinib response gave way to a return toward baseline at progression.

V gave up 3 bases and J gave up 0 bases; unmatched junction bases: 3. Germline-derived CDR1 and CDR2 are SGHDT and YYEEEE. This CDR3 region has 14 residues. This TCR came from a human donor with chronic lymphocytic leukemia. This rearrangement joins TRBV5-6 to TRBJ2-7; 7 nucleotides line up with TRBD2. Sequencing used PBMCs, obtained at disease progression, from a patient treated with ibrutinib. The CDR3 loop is CASSYSGTSYEQYF. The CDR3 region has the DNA TGTGCCAGCAGCTACAGCGGGACCTCCTACGAGCAGTACTTC.